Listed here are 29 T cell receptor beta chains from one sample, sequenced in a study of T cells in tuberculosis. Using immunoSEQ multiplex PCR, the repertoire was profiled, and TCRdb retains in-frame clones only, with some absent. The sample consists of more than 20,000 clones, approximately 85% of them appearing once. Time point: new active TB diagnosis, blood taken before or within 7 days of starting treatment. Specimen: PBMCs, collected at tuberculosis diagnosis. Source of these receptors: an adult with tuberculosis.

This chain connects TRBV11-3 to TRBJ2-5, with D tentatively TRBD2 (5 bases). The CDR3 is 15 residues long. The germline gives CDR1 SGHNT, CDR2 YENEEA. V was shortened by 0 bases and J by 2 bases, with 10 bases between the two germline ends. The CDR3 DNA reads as TGTGCCAGCAGCTTAGATCAAGGACTGCAAGAGACCCAGTACTTC. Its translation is CASSLDQGLQETQYF.

CDR3: CASSDRFRGYDQPQHF. CDR3 DNA: TGTGCCAGCAGTGATAGGTTTAGGGGCTACGATCAGCCCCAGCATTTT. The chain recombines TRBV6-1 with TRBJ1-5, with D possibly matching TRBD1 (5 bases). V lost 3 bases and J 5 bases, leaving 17 bases between the germline ends. Per germline, CDR1 MNHNS and CDR2 SASEGT. The CDR3 totals 16 residues.

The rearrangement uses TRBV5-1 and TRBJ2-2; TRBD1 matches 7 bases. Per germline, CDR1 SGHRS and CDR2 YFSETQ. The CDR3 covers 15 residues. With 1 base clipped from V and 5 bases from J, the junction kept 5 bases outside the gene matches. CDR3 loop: CASSLTGAETGELFF. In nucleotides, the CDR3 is TGCGCCAGCAGCTTGACAGGGGCGGAAACCGGGGAGCTGTTTTTT.

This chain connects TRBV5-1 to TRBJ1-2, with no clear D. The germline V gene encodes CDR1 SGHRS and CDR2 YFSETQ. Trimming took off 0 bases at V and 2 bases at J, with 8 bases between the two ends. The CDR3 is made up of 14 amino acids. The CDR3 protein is CASSLESVNYGYTF. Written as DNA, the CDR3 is TGCGCCAGCAGCTTGGAATCAGTAAACTATGGCTACACCTTC.

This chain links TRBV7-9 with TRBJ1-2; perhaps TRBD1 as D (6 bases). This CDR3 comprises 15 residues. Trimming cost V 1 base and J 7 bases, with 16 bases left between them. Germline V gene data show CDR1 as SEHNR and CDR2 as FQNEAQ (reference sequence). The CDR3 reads CASSLVRQGTSGYTF. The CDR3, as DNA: TGTGCCAGCAGCTTAGTCCGCCAGGGGACGAGTGGCTACACCTTC.

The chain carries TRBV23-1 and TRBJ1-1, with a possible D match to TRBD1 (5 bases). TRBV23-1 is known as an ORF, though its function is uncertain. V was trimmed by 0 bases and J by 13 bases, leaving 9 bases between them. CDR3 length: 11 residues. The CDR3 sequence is CASSQSQGGFF. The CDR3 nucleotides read TGCGCCAGCAGTCAATCTCAGGGTGGTTTCTTT.

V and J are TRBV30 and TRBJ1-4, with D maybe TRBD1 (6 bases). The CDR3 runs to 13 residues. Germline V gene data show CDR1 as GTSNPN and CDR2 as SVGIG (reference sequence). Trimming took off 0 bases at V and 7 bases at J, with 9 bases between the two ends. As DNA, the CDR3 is TGTGCCTGGAGTGTACTCAGGGGTGAAAAACTGTTTTTT. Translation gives CAWSVLRGEKLFF.

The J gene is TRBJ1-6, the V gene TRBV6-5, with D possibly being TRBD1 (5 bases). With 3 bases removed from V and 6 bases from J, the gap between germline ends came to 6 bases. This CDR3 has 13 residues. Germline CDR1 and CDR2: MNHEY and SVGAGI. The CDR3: CASSYGANSPLHF. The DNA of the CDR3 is TGTGCCAGCAGTTATGGGGCTAATTCACCCCTCCACTTT.

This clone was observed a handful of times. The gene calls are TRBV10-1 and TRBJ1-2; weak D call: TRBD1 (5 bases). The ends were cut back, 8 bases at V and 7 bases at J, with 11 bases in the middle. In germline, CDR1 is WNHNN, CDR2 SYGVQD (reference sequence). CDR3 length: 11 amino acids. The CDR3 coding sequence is TGCGCCAGCGTGGGGGGGATTGGCTACACCTTC. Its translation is CASVGGIGYTF.

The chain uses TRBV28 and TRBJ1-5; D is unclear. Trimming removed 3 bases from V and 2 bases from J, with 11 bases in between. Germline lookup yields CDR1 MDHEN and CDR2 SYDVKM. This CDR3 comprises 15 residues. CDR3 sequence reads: CASSFKLGGNQPQHF. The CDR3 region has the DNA TGTGCCAGCAGTTTTAAACTCGGTGGCAATCAGCCCCAGCATTTT. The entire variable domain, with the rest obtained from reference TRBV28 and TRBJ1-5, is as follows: DVKVTQSSRYLVKRTGEKVFLECVQDMDHENMFWYRQDPGLGLRLIYFSYDVKMKEKGDIPEGYSVSREKKERFSLILESASTNQTSMYLCASSFKLGGNQPQHFGDGTRLSIL.

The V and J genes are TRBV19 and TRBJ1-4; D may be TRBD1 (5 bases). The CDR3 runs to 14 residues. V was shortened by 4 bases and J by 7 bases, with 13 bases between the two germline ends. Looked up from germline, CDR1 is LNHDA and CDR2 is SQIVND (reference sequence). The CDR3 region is CASSTTVTGEKLFF. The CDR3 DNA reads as TGTGCCAGTAGTACGACAGTAACGGGTGAAAAACTGTTTTTT.

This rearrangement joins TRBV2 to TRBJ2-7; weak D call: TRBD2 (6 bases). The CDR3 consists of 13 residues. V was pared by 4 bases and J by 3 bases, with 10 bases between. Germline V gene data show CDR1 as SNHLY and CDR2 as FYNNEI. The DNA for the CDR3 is TGTGCCAGCAGTGGCGGGGAGAACTACGAGCAGTACTTC. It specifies CASSGGENYEQYF.

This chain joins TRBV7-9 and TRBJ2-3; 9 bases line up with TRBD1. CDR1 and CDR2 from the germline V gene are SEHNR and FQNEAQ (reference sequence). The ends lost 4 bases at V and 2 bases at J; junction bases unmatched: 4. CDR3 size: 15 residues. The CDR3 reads CASSWGQGDTDTQYF. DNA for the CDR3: TGTGCCAGCAGCTGGGGACAGGGAGACACAGATACGCAGTATTTT.

The CDR3 loop is CASSLRISGSTDTQYF. CDR3 nucleotides: TGCGCCAGCAGCTTGAGGATTAGCGGGAGCACAGATACGCAGTATTTT. V gene TRBV5-1 combines with J gene TRBJ2-3; 7 positions match TRBD2. The germline V gene encodes CDR1 SGHRS and CDR2 YFSETQ. The CDR3 runs to 16 residues. The V gene end was trimmed by 1 base and the J gene end by 0 bases; junction bases not matched to a gene: 5.

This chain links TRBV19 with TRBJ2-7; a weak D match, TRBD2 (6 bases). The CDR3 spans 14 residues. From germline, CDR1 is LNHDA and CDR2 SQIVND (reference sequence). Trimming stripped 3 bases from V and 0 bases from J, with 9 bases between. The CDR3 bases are TGTGCCAGTAGTATCCGCGGGGACTCCTACGAGCAGTACTTC. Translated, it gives CASSIRGDSYEQYF.

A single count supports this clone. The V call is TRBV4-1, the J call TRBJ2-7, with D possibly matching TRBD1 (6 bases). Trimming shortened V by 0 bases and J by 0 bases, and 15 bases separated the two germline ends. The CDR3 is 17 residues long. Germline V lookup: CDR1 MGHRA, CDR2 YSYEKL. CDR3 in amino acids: CASSQDEGRDISYEQYF. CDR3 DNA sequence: TGCGCCAGCAGCCAAGATGAGGGACGGGACATCTCCTACGAGCAGTACTTC.

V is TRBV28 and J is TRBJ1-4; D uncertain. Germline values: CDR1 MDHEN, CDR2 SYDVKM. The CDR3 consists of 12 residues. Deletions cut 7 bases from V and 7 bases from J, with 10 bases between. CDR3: CASTGFGEKLFF. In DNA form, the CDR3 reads TGTGCCAGCACGGGGTTCGGTGAAAAACTGTTTTTT.

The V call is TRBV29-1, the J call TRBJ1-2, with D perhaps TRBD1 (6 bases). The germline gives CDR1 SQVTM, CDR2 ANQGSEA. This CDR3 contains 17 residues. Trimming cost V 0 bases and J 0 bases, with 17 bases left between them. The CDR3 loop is CSVEDLGRGYPNYGYTF. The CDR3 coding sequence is TGCAGCGTTGAAGATCTTGGCAGGGGCTACCCTAACTATGGCTACACCTTC.

The CDR3 reads CASSHPLTSGVYNEQFF. In DNA form, the CDR3 reads TGTGCCAGCAGCCACCCCCTCACTAGCGGGGTCTACAATGAGCAGTTCTTC. The J gene is TRBJ2-1, the V gene TRBV7-9, with 10 nucleotides matching TRBD2. Germline V gene data show CDR1 as SEHNR and CDR2 as FQNEAQ (reference sequence). J lost 3 bases, V lost 5 bases, and 10 bases had no gene match. The CDR3 has 17 amino acids.

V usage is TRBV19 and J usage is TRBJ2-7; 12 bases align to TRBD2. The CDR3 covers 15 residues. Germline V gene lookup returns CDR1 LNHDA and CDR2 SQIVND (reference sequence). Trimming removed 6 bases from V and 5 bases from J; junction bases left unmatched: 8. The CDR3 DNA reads TGTGCCAGTAGCGTGACTAGCGGGGGCCTTGACGAGCAGTACTTC. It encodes CASSVTSGGLDEQYF.

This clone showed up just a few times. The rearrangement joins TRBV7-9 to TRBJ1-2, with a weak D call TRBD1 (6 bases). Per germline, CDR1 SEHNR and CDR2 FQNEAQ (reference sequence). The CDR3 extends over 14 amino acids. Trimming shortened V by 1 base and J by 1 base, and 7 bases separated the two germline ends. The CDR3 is CASSLVDSNYGYTF. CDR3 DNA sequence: TGTGCCAGCAGCTTAGTGGACAGTAACTATGGCTACACCTTC.

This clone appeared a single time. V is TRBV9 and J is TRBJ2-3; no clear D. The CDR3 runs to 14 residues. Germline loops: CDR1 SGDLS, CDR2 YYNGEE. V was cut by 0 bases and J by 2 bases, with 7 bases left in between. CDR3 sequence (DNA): TGTGCCAGCAGCGTAGGGGCACCCACAGATACGCAGTATTTT. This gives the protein CASSVGAPTDTQYF.

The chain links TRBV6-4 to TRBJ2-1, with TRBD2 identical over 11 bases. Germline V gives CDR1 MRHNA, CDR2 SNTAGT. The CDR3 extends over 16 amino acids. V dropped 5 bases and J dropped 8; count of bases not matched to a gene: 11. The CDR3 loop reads CASSFETSGSLDEQFF. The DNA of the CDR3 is TGTGCCAGCAGTTTTGAAACTAGCGGGAGCTTGGATGAGCAGTTCTTC.

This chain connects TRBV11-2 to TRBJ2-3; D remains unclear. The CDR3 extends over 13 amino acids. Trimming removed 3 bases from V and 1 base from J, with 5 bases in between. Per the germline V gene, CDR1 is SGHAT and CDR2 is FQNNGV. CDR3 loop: CASSFGRTDTQYF. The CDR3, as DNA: TGTGCCAGCAGCTTTGGGCGCACAGATACGCAGTATTTT.

The CDR3 protein is CASSPRDLGVVQFF. For the CDR3, the DNA is TGTGCCAGCAGCCCCAGGGACTTGGGTGTGGTGCAGTTCTTC. V gene TRBV11-2 combines with J gene TRBJ2-1, with a possible D match to TRBD2 (6 bases). Trimming shortened V by 5 bases and J by 12 bases, and 20 bases separated the two germline ends. Per the germline V gene, CDR1 is SGHAT and CDR2 is FQNNGV. This CDR3 comprises 14 residues.

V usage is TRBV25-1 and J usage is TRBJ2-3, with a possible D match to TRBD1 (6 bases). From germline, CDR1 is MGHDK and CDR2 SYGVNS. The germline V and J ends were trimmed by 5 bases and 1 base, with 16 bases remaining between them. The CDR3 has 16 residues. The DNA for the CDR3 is TGTGCCAGCAGTAACCTAAGGGGGATCGGCACAGATACGCAGTATTTT. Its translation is CASSNLRGIGTDTQYF.

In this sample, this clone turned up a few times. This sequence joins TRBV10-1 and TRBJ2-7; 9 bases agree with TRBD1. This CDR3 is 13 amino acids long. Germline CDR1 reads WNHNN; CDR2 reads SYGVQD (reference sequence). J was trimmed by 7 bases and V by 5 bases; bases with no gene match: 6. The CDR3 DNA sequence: TGCGCCAGCAGTCCACAGGGGGCCGGGGAGCAGTACTTC. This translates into CASSPQGAGEQYF.

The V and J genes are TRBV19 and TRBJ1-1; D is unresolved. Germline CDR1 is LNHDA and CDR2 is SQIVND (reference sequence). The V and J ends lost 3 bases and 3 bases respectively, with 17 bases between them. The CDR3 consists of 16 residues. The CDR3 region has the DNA TGTGCCAGTAGTATCGGTGGGAGGACGTGGGACACTGAAGCTTTCTTT. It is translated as CASSIGGRTWDTEAFF.

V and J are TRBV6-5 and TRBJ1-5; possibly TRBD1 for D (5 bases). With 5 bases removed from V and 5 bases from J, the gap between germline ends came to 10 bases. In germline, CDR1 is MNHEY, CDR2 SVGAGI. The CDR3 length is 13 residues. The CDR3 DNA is TGTGCCAGCAGTAGTGACAGTTATCAGCCCCAGCATTTT. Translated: CASSSDSYQPQHF.